This TCR beta chain was sequenced in a study of T cells after yellow fever vaccination. The study's findings and limits: Contaminating bulk clonotypes could be abundant in FACS-sorted repertoires. Clonotypes found in both CD4 and CD8 compartments made up a small share. Most primary-vaccination clones reappeared after the booster (approximately 95% CD4, about 88% CD8).

Notes on this clonotype: What it recognizes is unknown.

Conversion of TCR transcripts into cDNA relied on 5'RACE template switching, which added a universal primer site and UMIs. TCRdb reanalysed the 5' RACE reads using MiXCR and keeps one entry per CDR3 protein. This table holds just under 600,000 distinct CDR3 sequences, roughly 14% found once. Germline CDR1 is SGHRS and CDR2 is YFSETQ. J was trimmed by 1 base and V by 4 bases; bases with no gene match: 8. The length of the CDR3 is 16 residues. The V call is TRBV5-1, the J call TRBJ2-1, with 7 bases aligning to TRBD2. The sequencing used PBMCs, collected on the day of the yellow fever booster vaccination. The receptor was derived from a man aged 25-45 years who received the YFV17D yellow fever vaccine. The CDR3 reads CASSIYAGVSYNEQFF. DNA of the CDR3: TGCGCCAGCAGCATATATGCGGGAGTGTCCTACAATGAGCAGTTCTTC.